This T cell receptor (beta chain) was sequenced for a study of T cells expressing NK-cell markers. TCRdb processed the 5' RACE reads again and assigns one entry to each CDR3 protein, with no DNA. This sample carries about 260,000 distinct CDR3 sequences, with roughly 4.2% going to the ten biggest clones. For this clonotype: Its antigen is unidentified.

The CDR3 consists of 14 residues. CDR1 and CDR2 (germline): SGHTA, FQGNSA. Overall study findings and caveats: The study found dominant NKG2C+ clonotypes at roughly 1.0-7.0% of CD8+ T cells in roughly six donors.

This sequence joins TRBV7-2 and TRBJ2-7; the D call from TCRdb, TRBD1, cannot be confirmed without DNA. Sample: blood T cells: a sorted CD56 or NKG2C T cell subset, CD4+ or CD8+ T cells, or bulk PBMC T cells (not recorded which). The sequence was collected from a woman aged 18 to 75 in good health. This CDR3 reads CATSGQGISYEQYF.